The 2 T cell receptor beta chains below were found in one sample sequenced in a study of CXCR3-negative and CXCR3-positive naive CD8 T cells (dated by TCRdb to between 2018 and 2021). Sequencer: NextSeq 550. The Human TCR Profiling Kit (MiLaboratory) was used to make UMI-labeled 5' RACE TRB cDNA libraries. With the reads reprocessed by TCRdb, a single entry stands for each CDR3 protein sequence and no DNA is reported. This sample's listing comprises 30,000 to 40,000 distinct CDR3 sequences. The ten largest make up more than 14% of the sample. Source material: memory CD8+ T cells from blood. The sample's cell subset or site label, in plain terms: conventional CD8+ memory T cells (TMEM), sorted as controls. Source of these receptors: a human donor in good health. Some clones in this sample may be carry-over from other donors' samples.

V usage is TRBV20-1 and J usage is TRBJ2-1; TCRdb indicates TRBD2, and absent DNA this call remains unverified. Germline CDR1 DFQATT, CDR2 SNEGSKA (reference sequence). The CDR3 loop spans 16 amino acids. CDR3 residues: CSARAPPGLVIYEQFF.

The chain recombines TRBV7-9 with TRBJ2-3; without DNA, the TCRdb call of TRBD2 cannot be checked. Germline CDR1 and CDR2: SEHNR and FQNEAQ (reference sequence). The CDR3 is made up of 17 amino acids. The CDR3 here is CASSLGPWGDSTDTQYF.